This T cell receptor beta chain is drawn from a study of cytomegalovirus exposure and HLA in healthy donors. Whole-study results and caveats: Researchers catalogued about 150 TCR beta chains as cytomegalovirus-associated. Later analysis suggested links between common viral pathogens and several top significant clusters. Sequencing depth roughly uniform across donors was assumed in presence/absence analyses. Being productive about 87% or about 30% of the time was typical of most TCR beta V segments in an earlier analysis.

The CDR3 totals 16 residues. Trimming cost V 4 bases and J 6 bases; bases outside gene matches: 10. Germline V gene data show CDR1 as SGDLS and CDR2 as YYNGEE. About this clone itself: The antigen is undetermined.

The PCR used 60 Vbeta and 13 Jbeta primers. The protocol was immunoSEQ multiplex PCR, while the TCRdb copy is restricted to in-frame clones and leaves out a portion. The repertoire holds about 240,000 clones, with 78% as singletons. The sequence came from a boy between 10 and 17 years old in good health and CMV-seronegative. The chain recombines TRBV9 with TRBJ2-2; 9 bases line up with TRBD1. The sample consisted of PBMCs. CDR3: CASSQQGANSAGELFF. The CDR3 DNA is TGTGCCAGCAGCCAACAGGGGGCTAATTCGGCCGGGGAGCTGTTTTTT. The full variable domain, its missing parts supplied by reference TRBV9 and TRBJ2-2, is DSGVTQTPKHLITATGQRVTLRCSPRSGDLSVYWYQQSLDQGLQFLIQYYNGEERAKGNILERFSAQQFPDLHSELNLSSLELGDSALYFCASSQQGANSAGELFFGEGSRLTVL.